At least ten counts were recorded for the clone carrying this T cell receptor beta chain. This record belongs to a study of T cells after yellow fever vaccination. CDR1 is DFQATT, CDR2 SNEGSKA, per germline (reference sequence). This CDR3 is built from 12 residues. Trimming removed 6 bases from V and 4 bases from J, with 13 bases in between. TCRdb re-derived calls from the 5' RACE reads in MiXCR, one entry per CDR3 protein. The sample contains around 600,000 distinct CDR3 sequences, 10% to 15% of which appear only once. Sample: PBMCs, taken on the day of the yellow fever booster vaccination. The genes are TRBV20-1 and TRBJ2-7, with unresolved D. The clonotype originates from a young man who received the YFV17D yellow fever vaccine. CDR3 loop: CSAATTGYEQYF. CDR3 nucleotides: TGCAGTGCCGCTACCACCGGATACGAGCAGTACTTC.